The TCR beta chain under discussion was sequenced for a study of T-cell reconstitution after alpha-beta-depleted transplantation in children. General observations from the study: T-cell numbers and diversity, one year after transplant, stemmed largely from T cells that were newly produced. Surviving recipient T cells and thymic progenitors produced the high day-60 TCRbeta diversity seen in some patients. Approximately two months post-transplant, alpha-beta T cells reportedly originated from several hundred expanded graft clones.

In regard to this clonotype: Its cognate antigen is unknown.

The TCRbeta library incorporated unique molecular identifiers. Via MiXCR, TCRdb re-called the PCR reads, giving one row per CDR3 protein. Here the sample spans more than 400,000 distinct CDR3 sequences, about an eighth being singletons. From germline, CDR1 is SGDLS and CDR2 YYNGEE. V gave up 2 bases and J gave up 4 bases; unmatched junction bases: 6. The CDR3 is 18 amino acids. This receptor was taken from a female patient aged 2-15 years who had a stem cell transplant for aplastic anemia, so the T cells may come from the graft donor. The chain carries TRBV9 and TRBJ2-1; TRBD2 matches at 16 bases. The sample here was PBMCs, mostly from graft donor cells, taken 180 days after TCRalphabeta/CD19-depleted stem cell transplant. The CDR3 protein is CASSVGLAGGPSYNEQFF. The CDR3 region has the DNA TGTGCCAGCAGCGTGGGACTAGCGGGAGGGCCATCTTACAATGAGCAGTTCTTC.